This record looks at one TCR beta chain sequence and its context. Its specificity is not known. This sample is part of a study of OX40 agonist ivuxolimab in advanced cancers. Study-level background: Ivuxolimab, an antibody acting as an agonist of OX40 (CD134), was used to treat patients. People who had prior anti-PD-1, anti-PD-L1 or anti-CTLA-4 therapy could take part, and around 40% had some.

TCRdb's copy holds only in-frame clones and misses some; the assay was immunoSEQ multiplex PCR. The sample contains 90,000 to 100,000 clones, roughly 89% of which appear only once. Whole-study findings and limits: Certain nonresponding patients likewise had low normalized T-cell clonal expansion. Relatively little clonal expansion, among the lowest observed, appeared in partial responders at 0.1-3.0 mg/kg.

V lost 0 bases and J 6 bases, leaving 17 bases between the germline ends. Germline V gene sequence: CDR1 KGHSH, CDR2 LQKENI. The CDR3 length is 16 residues. The sample consisted of CD4+ or CD8+ T cells sorted from blood, taken in a trial of the OX40 agonist ivuxolimab. The rearrangement links TRBV18 to TRBJ1-2; D gene ambiguous. This TCR was sampled from an adult with an advanced solid tumor such as melanoma, head and neck, liver or kidney cancer. CDR3 sequence reads: CASSPPGKLQVNGYTF. The CDR3 DNA follows: TGTGCCAGCTCACCACCGGGAAAGCTTCAAGTCAATGGCTACACCTTC.